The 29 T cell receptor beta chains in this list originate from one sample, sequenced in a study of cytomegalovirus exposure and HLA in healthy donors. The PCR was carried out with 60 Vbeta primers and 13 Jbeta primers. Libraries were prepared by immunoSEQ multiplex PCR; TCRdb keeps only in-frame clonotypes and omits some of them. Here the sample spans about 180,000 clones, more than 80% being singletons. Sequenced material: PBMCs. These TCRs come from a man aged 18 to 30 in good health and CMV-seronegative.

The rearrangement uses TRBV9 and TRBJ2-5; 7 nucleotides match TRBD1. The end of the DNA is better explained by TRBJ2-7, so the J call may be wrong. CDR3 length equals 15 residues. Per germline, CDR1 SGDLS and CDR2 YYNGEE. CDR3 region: CASSVTGRFGYEQYF. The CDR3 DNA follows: TGTGCCAGCAGCGTGACAGGGCGGTTTGGCTACGAGCAGTACTTC.

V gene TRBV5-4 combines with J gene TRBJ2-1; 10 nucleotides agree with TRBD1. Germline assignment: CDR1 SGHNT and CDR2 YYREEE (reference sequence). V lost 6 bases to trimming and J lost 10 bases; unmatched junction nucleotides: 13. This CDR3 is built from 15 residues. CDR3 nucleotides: TGTGCCAGCACCCAGGCTCCCGGGACAGGGGTGGAGCAGTTCTTC. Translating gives CASTQAPGTGVEQFF.

The CDR3 loop is CASSRRAGSEQFF. CDR3 in DNA: TGTGCCAGCAGTAGAAGGGCCGGGAGTGAGCAGTTCTTC. The chain couples TRBV6-5 to TRBJ2-1, with D possibly matching TRBD2 (6 bases). The CDR3 is made up of 13 amino acids. Germline V gene sequence: CDR1 MNHEY, CDR2 SVGAGI. Trimming left V 5 bases short and J 9 bases short, with 14 bases between.

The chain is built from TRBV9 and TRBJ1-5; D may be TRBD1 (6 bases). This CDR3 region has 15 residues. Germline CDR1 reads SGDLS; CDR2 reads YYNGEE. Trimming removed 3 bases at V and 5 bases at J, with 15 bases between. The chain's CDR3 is CASSALGGGDQPQHF. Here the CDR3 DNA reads TGTGCCAGCAGCGCCCTCGGAGGGGGGGATCAGCCCCAGCATTTT.

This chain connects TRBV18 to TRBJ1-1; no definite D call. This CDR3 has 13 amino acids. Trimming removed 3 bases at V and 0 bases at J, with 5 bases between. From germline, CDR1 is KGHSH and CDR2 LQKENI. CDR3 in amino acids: CASSPSMNTEAFF. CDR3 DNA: TGTGCCAGCTCACCTTCTATGAACACTGAAGCTTTCTTT.

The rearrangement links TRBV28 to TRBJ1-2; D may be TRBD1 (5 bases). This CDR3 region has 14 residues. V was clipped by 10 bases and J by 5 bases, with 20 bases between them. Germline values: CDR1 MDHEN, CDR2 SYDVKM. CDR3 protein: CATTPLRDSYGYTF. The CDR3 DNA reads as TGTGCCACCACCCCCCTCCGGGACTCTTATGGCTACACCTTC.

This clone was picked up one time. The CDR3 DNA sequence: TGTGCCAGCAGCTTAGCCGTCACAGATACGCAGTATTTT. Protein product: CASSLAVTDTQYF. The chain combines TRBV11-3 with TRBJ2-3, with unresolved D. CDR1 SGHNT and CDR2 YENEEA come from the germline V gene. V shed 1 base and J shed 2 bases, with 4 bases lying between them. This CDR3 has 13 residues.

This chain's CDR3 is CASTETGYTEAFF. CDR3 DNA: TGTGCCAGCACCGAGACAGGGTACACTGAAGCTTTCTTT. The chain carries TRBV6-5 and TRBJ1-1; 7 bases agree with TRBD1. Losses at the gene ends were 7 bases for V and 3 bases for J; bases not matched to a gene: 5. There are 13 residues in the CDR3. Germline V gives CDR1 MNHEY, CDR2 SVGAGI.

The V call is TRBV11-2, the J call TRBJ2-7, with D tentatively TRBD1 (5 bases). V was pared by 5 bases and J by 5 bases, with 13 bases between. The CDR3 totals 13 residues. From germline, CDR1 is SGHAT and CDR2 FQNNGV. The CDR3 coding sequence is TGTGCCAGCAGCCCGAGCAGGGTAGACGAGCAGTACTTC. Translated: CASSPSRVDEQYF.

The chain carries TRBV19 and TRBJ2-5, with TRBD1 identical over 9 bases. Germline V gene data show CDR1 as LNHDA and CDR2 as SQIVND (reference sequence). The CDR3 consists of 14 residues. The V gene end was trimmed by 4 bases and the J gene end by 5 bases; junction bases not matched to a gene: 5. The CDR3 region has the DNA TGTGCCAGTAGTACCGGACAGGGGCCGGAGACCCAGTACTTC. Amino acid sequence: CASSTGQGPETQYF.

CDR3 sequence: CASSYRAVGYTDTQYF. CDR3 sequence (DNA): TGTGCCAGCAGCTACAGAGCGGTAGGGTACACAGATACGCAGTATTTT. The chain combines TRBV11-2 with TRBJ2-3; D possibly corresponds to TRBD2 (5 bases). Germline CDR1 SGHAT, CDR2 FQNNGV. The CDR3 sequence is 16 residues long. Trimming shortened V by 4 bases and J by 2 bases, and 16 bases separated the two germline ends.

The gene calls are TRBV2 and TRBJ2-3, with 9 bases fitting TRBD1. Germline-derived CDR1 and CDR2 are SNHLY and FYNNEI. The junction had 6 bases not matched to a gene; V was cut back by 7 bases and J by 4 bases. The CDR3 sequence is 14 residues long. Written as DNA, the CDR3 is TGTGCCAGCACCGGGGACAGGGTATCAGATACGCAGTATTTT. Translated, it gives CASTGDRVSDTQYF.

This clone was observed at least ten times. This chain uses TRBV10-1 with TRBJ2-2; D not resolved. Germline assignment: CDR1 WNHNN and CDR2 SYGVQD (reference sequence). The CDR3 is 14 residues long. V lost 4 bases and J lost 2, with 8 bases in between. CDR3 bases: TGCGCCAGCAGTGGCAACTTTAACACCGGGGAGCTGTTTTTT. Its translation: CASSGNFNTGELFF.

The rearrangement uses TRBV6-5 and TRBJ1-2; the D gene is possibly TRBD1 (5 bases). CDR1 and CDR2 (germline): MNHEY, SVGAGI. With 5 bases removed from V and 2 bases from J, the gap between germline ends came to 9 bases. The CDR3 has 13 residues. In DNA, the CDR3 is TGTGCCAGCAGTCCACGACAGAACTATGGCTACACCTTC. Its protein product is CASSPRQNYGYTF.

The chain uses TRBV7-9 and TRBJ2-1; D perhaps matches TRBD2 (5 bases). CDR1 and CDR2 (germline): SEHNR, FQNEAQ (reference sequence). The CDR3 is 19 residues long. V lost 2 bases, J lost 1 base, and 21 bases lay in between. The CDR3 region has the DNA TGTGCCAGCAGCTTAAGCGGTCCGATTATCCCGGCATCCTACAATGAGCAGTTCTTC. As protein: CASSLSGPIIPASYNEQFF. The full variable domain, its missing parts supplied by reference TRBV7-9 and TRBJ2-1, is DTGVSQNPRHKITKRGQNVTFRCDPISEHNRLYWYRQTLGQGPEFLTYFQNEAQLEKSRLLSDRFSAERPKGSFSTLEIQRTEQGDSAMYLCASSLSGPIIPASYNEQFFGPGTRLTVL.

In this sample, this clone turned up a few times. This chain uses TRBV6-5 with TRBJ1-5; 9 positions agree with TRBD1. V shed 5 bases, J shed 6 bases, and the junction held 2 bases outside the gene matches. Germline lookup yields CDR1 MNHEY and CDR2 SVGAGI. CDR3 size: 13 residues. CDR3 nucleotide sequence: TGTGCCAGCAGTCCGGACAGGGGTCAGCCCCAGCATTTT. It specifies CASSPDRGQPQHF.

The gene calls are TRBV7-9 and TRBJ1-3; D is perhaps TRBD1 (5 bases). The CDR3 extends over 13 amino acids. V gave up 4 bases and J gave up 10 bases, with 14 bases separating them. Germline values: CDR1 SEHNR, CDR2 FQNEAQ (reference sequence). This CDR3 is CASSSRVRTTIYF. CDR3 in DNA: TGTGCCAGCAGCTCCAGAGTTCGGACAACCATATATTTT.

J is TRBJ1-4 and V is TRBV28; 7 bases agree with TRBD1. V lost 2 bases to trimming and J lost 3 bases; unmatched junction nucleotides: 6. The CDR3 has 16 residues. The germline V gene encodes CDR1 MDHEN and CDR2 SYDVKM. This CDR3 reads CASSLPDRASNEKLFF. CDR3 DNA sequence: TGTGCCAGCAGTTTACCCGACAGGGCGTCTAATGAAAAACTGTTTTTT. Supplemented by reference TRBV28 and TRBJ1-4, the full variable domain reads DVKVTQSSRYLVKRTGEKVFLECVQDMDHENMFWYRQDPGLGLRLIYFSYDVKMKEKGDIPEGYSVSREKKERFSLILESASTNQTSMYLCASSLPDRASNEKLFFGSGTQLSVL.

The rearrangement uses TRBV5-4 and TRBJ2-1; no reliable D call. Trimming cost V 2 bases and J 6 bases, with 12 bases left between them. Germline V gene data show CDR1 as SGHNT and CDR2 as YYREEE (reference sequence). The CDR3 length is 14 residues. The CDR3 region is CASSFGSPINEQFF. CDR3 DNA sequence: TGTGCCAGCAGCTTTGGCTCGCCGATCAATGAGCAGTTCTTC.

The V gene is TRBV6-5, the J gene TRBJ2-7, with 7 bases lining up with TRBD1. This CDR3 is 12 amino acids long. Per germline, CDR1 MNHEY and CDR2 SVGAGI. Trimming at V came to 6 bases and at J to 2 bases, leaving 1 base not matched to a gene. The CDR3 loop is CASRDRTYEQYF. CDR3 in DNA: TGTGCCAGCAGGGACAGGACCTACGAGCAGTACTTC.

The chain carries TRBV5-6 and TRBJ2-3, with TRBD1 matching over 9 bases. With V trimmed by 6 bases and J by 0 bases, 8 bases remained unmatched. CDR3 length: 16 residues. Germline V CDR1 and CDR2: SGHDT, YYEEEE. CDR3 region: CASMAGQGASTDTQYF. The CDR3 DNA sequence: TGTGCCAGCATGGCGGGACAGGGTGCGAGCACAGATACGCAGTATTTT. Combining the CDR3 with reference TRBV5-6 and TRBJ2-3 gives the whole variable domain DAGVTQSPTHLIKTRGQQVTLRCSPKSGHDTVSWYQQALGQGPQFIFQYYEEEERQRGNFPDRFSGHQFPNYSSELNVNALLLGDSALYLCASMAGQGASTDTQYFGPGTRLTVL.

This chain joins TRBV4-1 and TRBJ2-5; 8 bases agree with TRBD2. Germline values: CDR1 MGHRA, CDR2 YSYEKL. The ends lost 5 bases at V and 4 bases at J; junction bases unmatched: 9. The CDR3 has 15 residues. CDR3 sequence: CASSNSGGPGETQYF. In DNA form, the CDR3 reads TGCGCCAGCAGCAATTCGGGGGGGCCGGGAGAGACCCAGTACTTC.

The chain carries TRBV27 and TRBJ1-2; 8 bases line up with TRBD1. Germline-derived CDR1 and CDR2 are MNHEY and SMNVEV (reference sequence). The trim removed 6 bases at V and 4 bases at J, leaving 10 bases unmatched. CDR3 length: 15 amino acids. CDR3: CASRRTGSNTYGYTF. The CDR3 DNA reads TGTGCCAGCAGGCGGACAGGGAGCAATACCTATGGCTACACCTTC.

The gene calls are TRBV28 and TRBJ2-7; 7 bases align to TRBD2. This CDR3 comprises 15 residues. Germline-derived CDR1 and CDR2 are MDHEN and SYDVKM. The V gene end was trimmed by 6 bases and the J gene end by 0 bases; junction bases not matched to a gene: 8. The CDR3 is CASRLLAVPSYEQYF. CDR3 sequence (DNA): TGTGCCAGCAGGCTCCTAGCGGTTCCCTCCTACGAGCAGTACTTC.

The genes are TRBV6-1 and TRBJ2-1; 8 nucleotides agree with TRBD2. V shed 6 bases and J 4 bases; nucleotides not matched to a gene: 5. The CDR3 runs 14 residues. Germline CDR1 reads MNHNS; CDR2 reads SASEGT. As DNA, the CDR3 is TGTGCCAGCAGCGGGACTAGTATATACAATGAGCAGTTCTTC. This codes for CASSGTSIYNEQFF.

CDR3 sequence reads: CSAGQGVYGYTF. The CDR3 DNA follows: TGCAGCGCCGGACAGGGGGTTTATGGCTACACCTTC. This chain links TRBV29-1 with TRBJ1-2; 10 bases are a match to TRBD1. Germline assignment: CDR1 SQVTM and CDR2 ANQGSEA. V lost 7 bases to trimming and J lost 5 bases; unmatched junction nucleotides: 4. This CDR3 contains 12 residues.

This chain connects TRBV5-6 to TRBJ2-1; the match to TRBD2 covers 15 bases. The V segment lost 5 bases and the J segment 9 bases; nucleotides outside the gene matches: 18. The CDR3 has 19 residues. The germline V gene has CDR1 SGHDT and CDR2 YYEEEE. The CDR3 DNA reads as TGTGCCAGCAGTAGAGGGGGACTAGCGGGAGGACGCTCCCGAATTGAGCAGTTCTTC. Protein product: CASSRGGLAGGRSRIEQFF.

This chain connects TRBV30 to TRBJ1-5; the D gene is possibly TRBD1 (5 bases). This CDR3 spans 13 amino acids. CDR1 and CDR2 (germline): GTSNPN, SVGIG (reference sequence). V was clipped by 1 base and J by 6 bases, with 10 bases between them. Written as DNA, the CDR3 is TGTGCCTGGAGTGCAGGGTCAAGTCAGCCCCAGCATTTT. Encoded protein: CAWSAGSSQPQHF.

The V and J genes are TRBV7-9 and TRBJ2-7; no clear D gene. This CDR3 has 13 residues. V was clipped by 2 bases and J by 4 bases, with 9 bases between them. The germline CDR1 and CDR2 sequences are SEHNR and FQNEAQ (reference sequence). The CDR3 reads CASSLTSIYEQYF. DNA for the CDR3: TGTGCCAGCAGCTTAACCTCTATATACGAGCAGTACTTC.